This record looks at one T cell receptor (beta chain) sequence and its context. The record originates from a study of shared clonotypes between healthy human individuals. Germline V gene lookup returns CDR1 SGHNT and CDR2 YYREEE (reference sequence). There are 15 residues in the CDR3. Trimming pared 3 bases from V and 3 bases from J, leaving 16 bases between. In the authors' workflow: Because ImmunoSEQ provided only junction sequences with no quality scores, the filtering differed. Produced via immunoSEQ multiplex PCR; TCRdb's table is partial and in-frame only. The V and J calls and clone size were taken over from that table, and D and trimming were inferred from the DNA. The table lists approximately 500,000 clones, around 73% of them singletons, with around 12% in the top ten.

The clonotype originates from a woman in her thirties or forties in good health. Some clones in this sample may be carry-over from other donors' samples. The sequenced material came from PBMCs. J is TRBJ2-7 and V is TRBV5-4, with D unclear. CDR3 amino acids: CASSSGSRNDYEQYF. As DNA, the CDR3 is TGTGCCAGCAGCTCCGGGTCTCGAAACGACTACGAGCAGTACTTC.